Described below is a single T cell receptor beta chain sequence and its context. As yet, its antigen is unknown. Donors gave 8 to 10 milliliters of peripheral blood apiece. The data were taken from a study of blood T cells in healthy people across ages. V shed 0 bases and J shed 8 bases, with 7 bases lying between them. The V gene's germline CDR1 is SEHNR and CDR2 FQNEAQ (reference sequence). The CDR3 runs 12 residues. Together with a sample-barcoded 5' primer, a J-beta primer mix was included in a second PCR lasting about 7 to 11 cycles. Researchers report that each sample yielded at least 3 million CDR3-containing paired-end reads. TCRdb re-called the 5' RACE reads through MiXCR, storing one row per CDR3 protein. The table records about a million distinct CDR3 sequences, roughly 50% of them present only once. Study observations and caveats: Donors of long life had a larger count of naive CD4+ cells and greater diversity than aged donors. Any changes in expanded clonotypes were possibly confounded, as donor CMV status remained unknown.

The rearrangement joins TRBV7-9 to TRBJ1-2; D is unresolved. The specimen was blood. This receptor was identified in a man in his thirties or forties in good health. DNA of the CDR3: TGTGCCAGCAGCTTAGCAGATAAAGGCTACACCTTC. Residues: CASSLADKGYTF.